Sequencing of this T cell receptor (beta chain) was carried out in a study of blood T cell repertoires in COVID-19 (dated by TCRdb to about 2020). Concerning the study at large: Samples from collaborators originated in the United States, Italy and Spain and spanned both the acute and convalescent phases of COVID-19. The prospective study material was composed of cDNA or gDNA derived from T cells, B-cell-depleted T cells, or PBMCs. Deeply sampled blood TCRbeta repertoires from subjects exposed to, actively infected with, or recovered from COVID-19 were included in the dataset. The repertoires were released in a freely available public database meant as a resource for research on the immune response to SARS-CoV-2. The samples were drawn from the first 160 participants of the ongoing ImmuneRACE study and from 1,254 subjects provided by 6 global collaborators. Sample metadata almost always included a de-identified subject ID, COVID-19 status, age in years and sex. HLA class I and class II types, where available, came from metadata supplied by the sample provider rather than from assay-based typing. Points the paper makes about the study in general: The quantity of clinical and demographic metadata differed by source and by participant and was supplied without curation.

The collaborating institutions used their own protocols to collect whole blood in K2EDTA tubes. Collaborator samples were shipped for TCRbeta analysis as frozen whole blood, isolated PBMCs, or DNA extracted from either sample type. The sample holds one count of this clone. Its antigen remains unidentified. The sample holds no much larger clone one base away, and base qualities are not on file. The immunoSEQ Assay, a bias-controlled multiplex PCR, was used to amplify TCRbeta CDR3 regions from genomic DNA. The original pipeline was this. The number of nucleated cells in each sample was estimated by amplification of reference gene primers within the assay. Sequence reads were collapsed and filtered to measure the absolute abundance of every unique TCRbeta CDR3 rearrangement. For each sample, productive Simpson clonality was calculated by taking the square root of Simpson's diversity index across productive rearrangements. TCRdb holds this immuneACCESS table with in-frame rearrangements only. Some clones are missing; in checked studies, unresolved V genes explain under half, and the rest has no known cause. That table furnishes V, J and clone size, whereas the DNA furnished D and trimming. The sample table contains 250,000 to 300,000 clones; only one count was recorded for about 85% of them. In total, the top ten clones hold under 5% of the sample.

CDR1 and CDR2, per the germline V gene (reference sequence), are LGHDT and YNNKEL. The junction shows trimming of 4 bases on V and 7 bases on J, plus 13 bases between the germline ends. The CDR3, from cysteine to phenylalanine, totals 13 residues. Left in the record is the CDR3 DNA by itself, 39 bases read in frame from the first base. The sequencing sample was made of peripheral blood. The origin of this receptor is a man aged 60 to 69 with acute or convalescent COVID-19. The rearranged chain carries TRBV3-1 (or the pseudogene TRBV3-2) and TRBJ1-1, and perhaps TRBD1 as D gene, on 6 matching bases. The CDR3: CASSLIMDSEAFF. The nucleotide sequence reads as follows: TGTGCCAGCAGCCTAATCATGGACAGTGAAGCTTTCTTT.